These 10 T cell receptor beta chains came from one sample sequenced in a study of T cells after posttransplantation cyclophosphamide. The table came from immunoSEQ multiplex PCR; TCRdb's copy has only in-frame clones and leaves some out. The sample shows some 10,000 clones, 70% to 90% of them seen only once. A marrow graft followed busulfan-fludarabine conditioning, with cyclophosphamide on days +3 and +4. Sequenced material: PBMCs, taken after allogeneic stem cell transplant with posttransplant cyclophosphamide. The receptor set was obtained from a female patient between 50 and 59 years old who received an allogeneic stem cell transplant from a related donor, was CMV-positive, and had no GVHD. The T cells may partly be graft donor cells.

The sample holds a few counts of this clone. V and J are TRBV10-3 and TRBJ2-7; D perhaps matches TRBD1 (6 bases). Looked up from germline, CDR1 is ENHRY and CDR2 is SYGVKD. V lost 1 base, J lost 5 bases, and 18 bases lay in between. This CDR3 has 16 residues. CDR3 nucleotide sequence: TGTGCCATCAGTGAGTACGTAGGGGACACTCGCAACGAGCAGTACTTC. Protein product: CAISEYVGDTRNEQYF.

The chain couples TRBV28 to TRBJ1-5, with D perhaps matching TRBD1 (6 bases). Germline-derived CDR1 and CDR2 are MDHEN and SYDVKM. Trimming cost V 3 bases and J 8 bases, with 14 bases left between them. The CDR3 loop spans 14 amino acids. DNA for the CDR3: TGTGCCAGCAGTTTGTCGATTCAGGGGAAGCCCCAGCATTTT. Its protein product is CASSLSIQGKPQHF.

CDR3 region: CASSIGGQGAIGELFF. The CDR3 nucleotides read TGTGCCAGTAGTATTGGGGGACAGGGGGCAATCGGGGAGCTGTTTTTT. The chain links TRBV19 to TRBJ2-2, with 12 bases aligning to TRBD1. Germline V CDR1 and CDR2: LNHDA, SQIVND (reference sequence). Trimming cost V 3 bases and J 7 bases; bases outside gene matches: 6. This CDR3 comprises 16 residues.

The chain recombines TRBV11-2 with TRBJ2-7; tentative D call: TRBD1 (6 bases). The CDR3 loop spans 15 amino acids. V dropped 5 bases and J dropped 4 bases, with 18 bases sitting between them. In germline, CDR1 is SGHAT, CDR2 FQNNGV. The CDR3 spells CASSRQTGKWYEQYF. The CDR3 nucleotides read TGTGCCAGCAGCCGCCAAACAGGGAAGTGGTACGAGCAGTACTTC.

The V and J genes are TRBV18 and TRBJ1-1; D unclear. V gave up 5 bases and J gave up 11 bases, with 12 bases separating them. The CDR3 consists of 11 residues. Germline V gene lookup returns CDR1 KGHSH and CDR2 LQKENI. The CDR3 sequence: CASSSASGAFF. The CDR3 DNA follows: TGTGCCAGCTCATCAGCGAGTGGGGCTTTCTTT. Drawing the rest from reference TRBV18 and TRBJ1-1, the complete variable domain is NAGVMQNPRHLVRRRGQEARLRCSPMKGHSHVYWYRQLPEEGLKFMVYLQKENIIDESGMPKERFSAEFPKEGPSILRIQQVVRGDSAAYFCASSSASGAFFGQGTRLTVV.

The chain uses TRBV19 and TRBJ2-3; 8 bases line up with TRBD1. The CDR3 totals 15 residues. V was pared by 5 bases and J by 6 bases, with 10 bases of the junction left unmatched. Germline CDR1 is LNHDA and CDR2 is SQIVND (reference sequence). CDR3 sequence: CASSAAGGLVDTQYF. The DNA for the CDR3 is TGTGCCAGTAGTGCGGCAGGGGGCCTGGTTGATACGCAGTATTTT.

The chain carries TRBV11-2 and TRBJ2-5; no firm D call. V lost 3 bases and J lost 0, with 14 bases in between. The germline V gene encodes CDR1 SGHAT and CDR2 FQNNGV. The CDR3 consists of 16 residues. For the CDR3, the DNA is TGTGCCAGCAGCTTCGCCTTCCAGAATAACCAAGAGACCCAGTACTTC. Its protein product is CASSFAFQNNQETQYF.

V and J are TRBV5-1 and TRBJ1-4; D is unresolved. The CDR3 loop spans 15 amino acids. V gave up 4 bases and J gave up 0 bases, with 10 bases separating them. Germline V gives CDR1 SGHRS, CDR2 YFSETQ. Here the CDR3 reads CASSLEGTTNEKLFF. The CDR3 bases are TGCGCCAGCAGCCTCGAGGGAACAACTAATGAAAAACTGTTTTTT.

This chain uses TRBV7-9 with TRBJ2-1; TRBD2 matches 9 bases. The length of the CDR3 is 19 residues. V lost 3 bases and J lost 6; bases outside the gene matches: 18. Germline V gene lookup returns CDR1 SEHNR and CDR2 FQNEAQ (reference sequence). DNA for the CDR3: TGTGCCAGCAGCTTTTCTGCGGGGGGGTTCCAAAGAACCTTCAATGAGCAGTTCTTC. Translated, it gives CASSFSAGGFQRTFNEQFF.

The V call is TRBV6-5, the J call TRBJ2-3; D is unresolved. CDR1 is MNHEY and CDR2 is SVGAGI in the germline V gene. CDR3 size: 14 residues. V gave up 0 bases and J gave up 0 bases, with 4 bases separating them. CDR3 sequence (DNA): TGTGCCAGCAGTTACTCCTTAAGCACAGATACGCAGTATTTT. Translated: CASSYSLSTDTQYF.